A single sample gave rise to the 26 T cell receptor beta chains below, sequenced in a study of blood T cell repertoires in COVID-19 (dated by TCRdb to 2018 to 2020). Libraries were prepared through the immunoSEQ multiplex PCR assay. TCRdb obtained this table from immuneACCESS and retained in-frame rearrangements with V and J assigned. These tables miss some clones; where compared with another copy, unresolved V genes account for less than half of the shortfall, and the remainder is unexplained. Within this sample are tens of thousands of clones, with 70% to 80% of them counted one time only. The ten most abundant clones make up more than 8% of the sample. Sequenced sample: peripheral blood. The receptor source for this set is a human donor in a cohort sampled during active COVID-19.

This chain uses TRBV24-1 with TRBJ2-3; the match to TRBD2 covers 11 bases. This CDR3 has 18 residues. Germline V CDR1 and CDR2: KGHDR, SFDVKD. With 3 bases clipped from V and 2 bases from J, the junction kept 9 bases outside the gene matches. Here the CDR3 reads CATSDPSTSGSTTDTQYF. CDR3 DNA sequence: TGTGCCACCAGTGATCCGTCCACTAGCGGGAGCACCACAGATACGCAGTATTTT.

The chain recombines TRBV19 with TRBJ1-5; D call uncertain. Trimming removed 0 bases at V and 4 bases at J, with 10 bases between. CDR1 and CDR2 from the germline V gene are LNHDA and SQIVND (reference sequence). This CDR3 spans 15 amino acids. Here the CDR3 reads CASSIDRAGNQPQHF. CDR3 bases: TGTGCCAGTAGTATAGATCGGGCGGGGAATCAGCCCCAGCATTTT. Variable domain in full (rest from reference TRBV19 and TRBJ1-5): DGGITQSPKYLFRKEGQNVTLSCEQNLNHDAMYWYRQDPGQGLRLIYYSQIVNDFQKGDIAEGYSVSREKKESFPLTVTSAQKNPTAFYLCASSIDRAGNQPQHFGDGTRLSIL.

The rearrangement joins TRBV5-1 to TRBJ2-7; 8 bases agree with TRBD2. Germline trimming cut 3 bases from V and 0 bases from J; bases unmatched to any gene: 2. The CDR3 runs 14 residues. Germline V lookup: CDR1 SGHRS, CDR2 YFSETQ. The CDR3 reads CASSSSGPSYEQYF. CDR3 bases: TGCGCCAGCAGCTCTAGCGGGCCCTCCTACGAGCAGTACTTC.

The V gene is TRBV12-3 or TRBV12-4, the J gene TRBJ2-7; TRBD1 matches 7 bases. The CDR3 totals 13 residues. V lost 6 bases and J lost 5; bases outside the gene matches: 7. CDR3 protein: CASSPLTGNEQYF. The DNA of the CDR3 is TGTGCCAGCAGCCCCTTGACAGGGAACGAGCAGTACTTC.

The chain has TRBV7-2 and TRBJ2-3, with D perhaps TRBD2 (5 bases). This CDR3 region has 14 residues. Germline CDR1 is SGHTA and CDR2 is FQGNSA. Trimming removed 5 bases from V and 4 bases from J, with 13 bases in between. Written as DNA, the CDR3 is TGTGCCAGCAGCGGCTCCGGGATGTCAGATACGCAGTATTTT. Residues: CASSGSGMSDTQYF.

The rearrangement links TRBV6-4 to TRBJ1-2, with D possibly TRBD1 on 6 matching bases. This CDR3 is 12 amino acids long. Trimming stripped 4 bases from V and 8 bases from J, with 11 bases between. Germline CDR1 reads MRHNA; CDR2 reads SNTAGT. The CDR3 sequence is CASSGDIGGYTF. CDR3 nucleotide sequence: TGTGCCAGCAGTGGGGACATTGGGGGCTACACCTTC.

V gene TRBV30 combines with J gene TRBJ2-1; D not certain. CDR1 is GTSNPN, CDR2 SVGIG, per germline (reference sequence). CDR3 size: 12 residues. V was shortened by 1 base and J by 7 bases, with 8 bases between the two germline ends. The CDR3 bases are TGTGCCTGGAGTGGAGGAACTAATGAGCAGTTCTTC. It translates to CAWSGGTNEQFF.

The rearrangement links TRBV11-2 to TRBJ2-3; 8 bases line up with TRBD2. The V segment lost 1 base and the J segment 3 bases; nucleotides outside the gene matches: 9. The CDR3 sequence is 17 residues long. CDR1 is SGHAT, CDR2 FQNNGV, per germline. DNA for the CDR3: TGTGCCAGCAGCTTAGGCGGGGGGCGCCCGACGACAGATACGCAGTATTTT. It codes for CASSLGGGRPTTDTQYF. The full variable domain, its missing parts supplied by reference TRBV11-2 and TRBJ2-3, is EAGVAQSPRYKIIEKRQSVAFWCNPISGHATLYWYQQILGQGPKLLIQFQNNGVVDDSQLPKDRFSAERLKGVDSTLKIQPAKLEDSAVYLCASSLGGGRPTTDTQYFGPGTRLTVL.

The rearrangement links TRBV7-2 to TRBJ2-5; 8 bases align to TRBD1. The CDR3 loop spans 16 amino acids. The germline V gene encodes CDR1 SGHTA and CDR2 FQGNSA. V gave up 2 bases and J gave up 5 bases; unmatched junction bases: 10. CDR3 in amino acids: CASSLRRQGASETQYF. In nucleotides, the CDR3 is TGTGCCAGCAGCTTAAGAAGGCAGGGGGCGTCGGAGACCCAGTACTTC.

The chain recombines TRBV7-6 with TRBJ2-7; TRBD1 agrees at 10 bases. V gave up 2 bases and J gave up 5 bases; unmatched junction bases: 3. The germline CDR1 and CDR2 sequences are SGHVS and FNYEAQ. The CDR3 sequence is 14 residues long. Written as DNA, the CDR3 is TGTGCCAGCAGCTTAAGACAGGGGGCCCACGAGCAGTACTTC. It translates to CASSLRQGAHEQYF.

The chain uses TRBV18 and TRBJ2-7; D unresolved. The germline gives CDR1 KGHSH, CDR2 LQKENI. Trimming cost V 3 bases and J 7 bases, with 13 bases left between them. The CDR3 totals 13 residues. This chain's CDR3 is CASSPNTGREQYF. CDR3 bases: TGTGCCAGCTCACCTAATACGGGTCGGGAGCAGTACTTC. The full variable domain, in which reference TRBV18 and TRBJ2-7 provide the parts outside the CDR3, is NAGVMQNPRHLVRRRGQEARLRCSPMKGHSHVYWYRQLPEEGLKFMVYLQKENIIDESGMPKERFSAEFPKEGPSILRIQQVVRGDSAAYFCASSPNTGREQYFGPGTRLTVT.

J is TRBJ2-1 and V is TRBV18, with a possible D match to TRBD1 (6 bases). Germline V CDR1 and CDR2: KGHSH, LQKENI. This CDR3 contains 12 residues. Between the trimmed V and J ends, which lost 3 bases and 10 bases, there was a span of 10 bases. The CDR3 here is CASSPFGTEQFF. The CDR3 DNA reads TGTGCCAGCTCACCGTTCGGGACAGAGCAGTTCTTC. The entire variable domain, with the rest obtained from reference TRBV18 and TRBJ2-1, is as follows: NAGVMQNPRHLVRRRGQEARLRCSPMKGHSHVYWYRQLPEEGLKFMVYLQKENIIDESGMPKERFSAEFPKEGPSILRIQQVVRGDSAAYFCASSPFGTEQFFGPGTRLTVL.

The V gene is TRBV5-1, the J gene TRBJ2-1; 7 bases are shared with TRBD2. Germline V gene lookup returns CDR1 SGHRS and CDR2 YFSETQ. This CDR3 comprises 15 residues. V lost 0 bases to trimming and J lost 0 bases; unmatched junction nucleotides: 0. DNA for the CDR3: TGCGCCAGCAGCTTGGGCGGGAGCTCCTACAATGAGCAGTTCTTC. Encoded protein: CASSLGGSSYNEQFF. The variable domain in full, completed from reference TRBV5-1 and TRBJ2-1, reads KAGVTQTPRYLIKTRGQQVTLSCSPISGHRSVSWYQQTPGQGLQFLFEYFSETQRNKGNFPGRFSGRQFSNSRSEMNVSTLELGDSALYLCASSLGGSSYNEQFFGPGTRLTVL.

J is TRBJ2-3 and V is TRBV28, with TRBD1 matching over 8 bases. V was pared by 5 bases and J by 1 base, with 5 bases of the junction left unmatched. Germline CDR1 MDHEN, CDR2 SYDVKM. The CDR3 totals 15 residues. The CDR3 reads CASSLWGQGTDTQYF. As DNA, the CDR3 is TGTGCCAGCAGTCTCTGGGGACAGGGCACAGATACGCAGTATTTT.

V gene TRBV11-3 combines with J gene TRBJ2-1, with D possibly being TRBD1 (5 bases). Trimming took off 6 bases at V and 8 bases at J, with 14 bases between the two ends. This CDR3 contains 13 residues. Germline V lookup: CDR1 SGHNT, CDR2 YENEEA. CDR3 DNA sequence: TGTGCCAGCAGTCGATGGGGCGGCTATGAGCAGTTCTTC. Translation: CASSRWGGYEQFF.

This clone was observed once. CDR3 loop: CASSVGGQGNEQFF. CDR3 nucleotides: TGTGCCAGCAGCGTAGGGGGACAGGGGAATGAGCAGTTCTTC. The rearrangement links TRBV9 to TRBJ2-1; 10 positions agree with TRBD1. CDR1 SGDLS and CDR2 YYNGEE come from the germline V gene. This CDR3 comprises 14 residues. The ends lost 0 bases at V and 7 bases at J; junction bases unmatched: 1.

This clone was recorded once. The chain couples TRBV7-2 to TRBJ2-1, with D possibly matching TRBD1 (6 bases). CDR1 and CDR2 from the germline V gene are SGHTA and FQGNSA. V was clipped by 2 bases and J by 4 bases, with 15 bases between them. The CDR3 covers 16 residues. The chain's CDR3 is CASSLLRDTFYNEQFF. CDR3 sequence (DNA): TGTGCCAGCAGCTTATTGAGGGACACCTTTTACAATGAGCAGTTCTTC.

This clone was seen more than once but under ten times. This chain links TRBV3-1 (or the pseudogene TRBV3-2) with TRBJ1-1; 9 bases map to TRBD1. This CDR3 has 15 residues. With V trimmed by 4 bases and J by 10 bases, 13 bases remained unmatched. The germline V gene has CDR1 LGHDT and CDR2 YNNKEL (reference sequence). Written as DNA, the CDR3 is TGTGCCAGCAGCCCCGACTCAAGACAGGGGGTAGGAGCTTTCTTT. Its translation is CASSPDSRQGVGAFF.

Here the CDR3 DNA reads TGTGCCTGGAGTGGATCGGGAGTCTTAGGTCAAGAGACCCAGTACTTC. Its translation: CAWSGSGVLGQETQYF. This chain connects TRBV30 to TRBJ2-5; tentative D call: TRBD2 (6 bases). V was clipped by 1 base and J by 2 bases, with 17 bases between them. From germline, CDR1 is GTSNPN and CDR2 SVGIG (reference sequence). This CDR3 has 16 residues.

The gene calls are TRBV10-1 and TRBJ1-4, with 10 bases identical to TRBD1. Unmatched junction bases numbered 6, after V lost 4 bases and J lost 10 bases. In germline, CDR1 is WNHNN, CDR2 SYGVQD (reference sequence). CDR3 length equals 14 residues. CDR3 coding DNA: TGCGCCAGCAGTGCCGGGACAGGGGAGGGAAAACTGTTTTTT. As protein: CASSAGTGEGKLFF.

The rearrangement links TRBV19 to TRBJ2-7; 9 nucleotides match TRBD1. This CDR3 has 16 residues. Germline V lookup: CDR1 LNHDA, CDR2 SQIVND (reference sequence). Unmatched junction bases numbered 5, after V lost 1 base and J lost 1 base. The CDR3 protein is CASSIGAGQGSYEQYF. Written as DNA, the CDR3 is TGTGCCAGTAGTATAGGAGCGGGACAGGGATCCTACGAGCAGTACTTC.

This chain connects TRBV11-2 to TRBJ2-1; D might be TRBD2 (6 bases). CDR1 is SGHAT and CDR2 is FQNNGV in the germline V gene. The CDR3 spans 12 residues. V shed 5 bases and J shed 6 bases, with 8 bases lying between them. DNA for the CDR3: TGTGCCAGCAGCCCGACTAGCAATGAGCAGTTCTTC. This encodes CASSPTSNEQFF.

This chain connects TRBV6-5 to TRBJ2-2; D is uncertain. V dropped 0 bases and J dropped 8 bases, with 7 bases sitting between them. The CDR3 is 13 residues long. Germline values: CDR1 MNHEY, CDR2 SVGAGI. CDR3 region: CASSYSRLGELFF. The CDR3 DNA sequence: TGTGCCAGCAGTTACTCCCGTTTGGGGGAGCTGTTTTTT.

Only one count was recorded for this clone. The CDR3 DNA reads TGTGCCAGCAGTTACTCGGGCGACTACAATGAGCAGTTCTTC. Amino acid sequence: CASSYSGDYNEQFF. This rearrangement joins TRBV6-6 to TRBJ2-1; no firm D call. The CDR3 has 14 residues. Trimming shortened V by 0 bases and J by 3 bases, and 6 bases separated the two germline ends. CDR1 is MNHNY, CDR2 SVGAGI, per germline (reference sequence).

The chain carries TRBV28 and TRBJ1-5, with 7 nucleotides matching TRBD1. Trimming removed 5 bases from V and 3 bases from J; junction bases left unmatched: 7. Germline loops: CDR1 MDHEN, CDR2 SYDVKM. This CDR3 has 15 residues. The CDR3 is CASSTTGQLNQPQHF. In nucleotides, the CDR3 is TGTGCCAGCAGTACGACGGGACAGCTCAATCAGCCCCAGCATTTT.

The chain employs TRBV5-1 and TRBJ2-1; D unresolved. This CDR3 contains 13 residues. Trimming left V 1 base short and J 5 bases short, with 7 bases between. Germline V CDR1 and CDR2: SGHRS, YFSETQ. CDR3 sequence reads: CASSLFGDNEQFF. The CDR3 coding sequence is TGCGCCAGCAGCTTGTTCGGAGACAATGAGCAGTTCTTC. Complete variable domain (other parts from reference TRBV5-1 and TRBJ2-1): KAGVTQTPRYLIKTRGQQVTLSCSPISGHRSVSWYQQTPGQGLQFLFEYFSETQRNKGNFPGRFSGRQFSNSRSEMNVSTLELGDSALYLCASSLFGDNEQFFGPGTRLTVL.